What follows describes a single T cell receptor beta chain. The data belong to a study of OX40 agonist ivuxolimab in advanced cancers. Whole-study context: Patients were roughly 87% male with ages about 20 to 79, mean 60. Partial responses occurred in Three dose-escalation patients, one with hepatocellular carcinoma and two with cutaneous melanoma.

After removal of 3 bases from V and 4 bases from J, the junction contained 12 bases not matched to a gene. Germline V CDR1 and CDR2: MNHEY, SMNVEV (reference sequence). The CDR3 loop spans 16 amino acids. Measured with immunoSEQ multiplex PCR; TCRdb has only the in-frame clones, and not every one. This sample has more than 60,000 clones, with about 80% found just once. The TCR was taken from an adult with an advanced solid tumor such as melanoma, head and neck, liver or kidney cancer. The specimen was CD4+ or CD8+ T cells sorted from blood, collected in a trial of the OX40 agonist ivuxolimab. This chain uses TRBV27 with TRBJ2-7, with 7 bases fitting TRBD1. CDR3 protein: CASSFYRDSEGYEQYF. The DNA for the CDR3 is TGTGCCAGCAGTTTCTACCGGGACAGCGAAGGGTACGAGCAGTACTTC.